The clone carrying this T cell receptor (beta chain) was detected only a few times. The antigen remains unidentified. The sample comes from a study of CD8 T cells in ankylosing spondylitis. Study results and limitations: A TCR beta motif of under ten highly homologous variants appeared characteristic of ankylosing spondylitis blood.

Each CDR3 protein is one row after TCRdb ran MiXCR on the 5' RACE reads. The table includes fewer than 550,000 distinct CDR3 sequences, over 4% detected once. The sample consisted of blood, either unsorted or a sorted T cell fraction (not recorded which). This TCR was sampled from a male donor with ankylosing spondylitis.

The CDR3 spells CASSPPGDWSFDEQFF. The CDR3 DNA is TGTGCCAGCTCACCACCCGGGGATTGGTCTTTTGATGAGCAGTTCTTC. This rearrangement joins TRBV18 to TRBJ2-1; perhaps TRBD2 as D (5 bases). V was trimmed by 0 bases and J by 8 bases, leaving 17 bases between them. From germline, CDR1 is KGHSH and CDR2 LQKENI. This CDR3 contains 16 residues.